Sequencing of this T cell receptor beta chain was carried out in a study of CXCR3-negative and CXCR3-positive naive CD8 T cells. Notes on the study in general: CXCR3-positive naive cells carried more hydrophobic TRB CDR3s than CXCR3-negative naive cells did.

There are 13 residues in the CDR3. Per germline, CDR1 SQVTM and CDR2 ANQGSEA. Through 5' RACE with UMI labels, the TRB cDNA libraries were prepared. TCRdb reprocessed the 5' RACE reads and reports one entry per CDR3 protein, with no DNA. This table lists some 150,000 distinct CDR3 sequences. Worth noting for this clonotype: What it recognizes is unknown.

This receptor was identified in a human donor in good health. Some clones in this sample may be carry-over from other donors' samples. This rearrangement joins TRBV29-1 to TRBJ2-5; lacking DNA, the TRBD1 call made by TCRdb goes unchecked. The sequenced material came from naive CXCR3+ CD8+ T cells from blood. Indicated subset: CD45RO-CCR7+CD27+CD95- naive CD8+ T cells expressing CXCR3 (TNR3+). This chain's CDR3 is CSPYPPSTGTQYF.